Below are 10 T cell receptor beta chains sequenced from a single sample in a study of shared clonotypes between healthy human individuals. Sequenced by immunoSEQ multiplex PCR; TCRdb stores in-frame clones only, minus some. The sample has millions of clones, 85% to 95% seen once; the top ten hold around 0.15%. Sequencing was performed on naive CD4+ T cells sorted from blood. Documented subset: CD45RA+ positively selected. The receptors derive from a man aged 18 to 30 in good health.

V gene TRBV7-8 combines with J gene TRBJ2-7; 10 positions match TRBD2. The V segment lost 1 base and the J segment 4 bases; nucleotides outside the gene matches: 10. The germline V gene encodes CDR1 SGHVS and CDR2 FQNEAQ. This CDR3 contains 17 residues. The CDR3 DNA follows: TGTGCCAGCAGCTTAGGGTCTTCTAGCGGGAGAGCATACGAGCAGTACTTC. Its translation is CASSLGSSSGRAYEQYF.

In this sample, this clone turned up once. This chain joins TRBV7-2 and TRBJ2-2; no definite D call. V shed 6 bases and J shed 0 bases, with 5 bases lying between them. This CDR3 comprises 13 residues. CDR1 is SGHTA, CDR2 FQGNSA, per germline. The CDR3: CASRGPNTGELFF. CDR3 nucleotide sequence: TGTGCCAGCAGGGGTCCGAACACCGGGGAGCTGTTTTTT.

Concerning this clone: Other nucleotide sequences in the sample specify the same CDR3. J is TRBJ1-1 and V is TRBV7-9, with D unclear. Deletions cut 0 bases from V and 2 bases from J, with 4 bases between. Germline CDR1 SEHNR, CDR2 FQNEAQ (reference sequence). The CDR3 is 13 residues long. The CDR3 DNA sequence: TGTGCCAGCAGCTTAGCTGGAAACACTGAAGCTTTCTTT. Translating gives CASSLAGNTEAFF.

V gene TRBV19 combines with J gene TRBJ1-4, with 9 nucleotides matching TRBD1. Per the germline V gene, CDR1 is LNHDA and CDR2 is SQIVND (reference sequence). The CDR3 is 13 amino acids. J gave up 5 bases and V 10 bases, and 5 bases lay outside the gene matches. The chain's CDR3 is CATMTGGNEKLFF. The CDR3 region has the DNA TGTGCCACCATGACAGGGGGAAATGAAAAACTGTTTTTT.

In nucleotides, the CDR3 is TGTGCCAGCAGCTTAGCCCGGGACAGGATCTACAATGAGCAGTTCTTC. Residues: CASSLARDRIYNEQFF. The J gene is TRBJ2-1, the V gene TRBV11-2, with 8 bases identical to TRBD1. Looked up from germline, CDR1 is SGHAT and CDR2 is FQNNGV. The CDR3 is made up of 16 amino acids. Trimming at V came to 1 base and at J to 3 bases, leaving 5 bases not matched to a gene.

The chain links TRBV11-3 to TRBJ2-2; no clear D. The CDR3 loop spans 15 amino acids. Germline values: CDR1 SGHNT, CDR2 YENEEA. V was trimmed by 3 bases and J by 1 base, leaving 9 bases between them. The CDR3 spells CASSFGAGNTGELFF. In nucleotides, the CDR3 is TGTGCCAGCAGCTTTGGTGCTGGGAACACCGGGGAGCTGTTTTTT.

V gene TRBV7-2 combines with J gene TRBJ2-2, with 10 bases matching TRBD2. Unmatched junction bases numbered 8, after V lost 5 bases and J lost 5 bases. The germline CDR1 and CDR2 sequences are SGHTA and FQGNSA. This CDR3 has 16 amino acids. The CDR3 is CASSPLAGGSTGELFF. The CDR3 region has the DNA TGTGCCAGCAGCCCATTAGCGGGAGGTTCGACCGGGGAGCTGTTTTTT.

This rearrangement joins TRBV5-6 to TRBJ1-3, with D uncertain. V lost 6 bases and J 4 bases, leaving 8 bases between the germline ends. The CDR3 consists of 12 residues. Germline V gene sequence: CDR1 SGHDT, CDR2 YYEEEE. CDR3 coding DNA: TGTGCCAGCACCGGACGGGGAAACACCATATATTTT. It is translated as CASTGRGNTIYF.

This clone appeared a single time. The V gene is TRBV18, the J gene TRBJ2-7, with D perhaps TRBD1 (6 bases). Germline V gene sequence: CDR1 KGHSH, CDR2 LQKENI. This CDR3 spans 15 amino acids. Between the trimmed V and J ends, which lost 3 bases and 4 bases, there was a span of 16 bases. Written as DNA, the CDR3 is TGTGCCAGCTCACCGGAGAGGGGGTCCATTTACGAGCAGTACTTC. Translation: CASSPERGSIYEQYF. Together with reference TRBV18 and TRBJ2-7, the CDR3 gives the full variable domain: NAGVMQNPRHLVRRRGQEARLRCSPMKGHSHVYWYRQLPEEGLKFMVYLQKENIIDESGMPKERFSAEFPKEGPSILRIQQVVRGDSAAYFCASSPERGSIYEQYFGPGTRLTVT.

This chain uses TRBV6-6 with TRBJ2-1; 7 nucleotides align to TRBD2. Losses at the gene ends were 2 bases for V and 3 bases for J; bases not matched to a gene: 7. Germline lookup yields CDR1 MNHNY and CDR2 SVGAGI (reference sequence). The CDR3 length is 16 residues. The CDR3 DNA reads as TGTGCCAGCAGTTACCTGGCTAGCGGAGACTACAATGAGCAGTTCTTC. Translation: CASSYLASGDYNEQFF.